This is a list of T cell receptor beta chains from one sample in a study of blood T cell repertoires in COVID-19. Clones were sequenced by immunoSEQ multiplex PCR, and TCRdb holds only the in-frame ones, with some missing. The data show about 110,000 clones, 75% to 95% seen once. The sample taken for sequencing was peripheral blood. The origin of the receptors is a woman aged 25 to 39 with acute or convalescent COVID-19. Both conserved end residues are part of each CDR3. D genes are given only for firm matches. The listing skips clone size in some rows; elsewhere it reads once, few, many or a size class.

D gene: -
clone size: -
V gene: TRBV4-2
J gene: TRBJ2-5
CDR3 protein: CASSQEWGPGTQYF
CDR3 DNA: TGTGCCAGCAGCCAAGAGTGGGGGCCGGGGACCCAGTACTTC

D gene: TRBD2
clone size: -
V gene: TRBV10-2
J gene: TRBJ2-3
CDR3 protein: CASRDRSGGATDTQYF
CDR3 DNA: TGCGCCAGCAGGGACCGCAGCGGGGGGGCCACAGATACGCAGTATTTT

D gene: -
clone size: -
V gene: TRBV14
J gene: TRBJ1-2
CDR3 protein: CASSQDQRRINYGYTF
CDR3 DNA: TGTGCCAGCAGCCAAGATCAGCGTCGGATTAACTATGGCTACACCTTC

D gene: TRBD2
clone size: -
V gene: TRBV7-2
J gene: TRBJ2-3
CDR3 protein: CASSFPLAGGPTDTQYF
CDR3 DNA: TGTGCCAGCAGCTTCCCCCTAGCGGGGGGGCCCACAGATACGCAGTATTTT

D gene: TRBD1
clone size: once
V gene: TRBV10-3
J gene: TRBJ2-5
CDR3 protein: CAIRDDRGTLGETQYF
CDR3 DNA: TGTGCCATCAGAGACGACAGGGGTACTCTAGGAGAGACCCAGTACTTC

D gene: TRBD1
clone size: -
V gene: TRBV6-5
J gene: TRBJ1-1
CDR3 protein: CASSMQGANTEAFF
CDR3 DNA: TGTGCCAGCAGTATGCAGGGGGCGAACACTGAAGCTTTCTTT

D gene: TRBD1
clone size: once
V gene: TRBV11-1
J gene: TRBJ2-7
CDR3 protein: CASSFGTGQEQYF
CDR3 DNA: TGTGCCAGCAGCTTTGGGACAGGCCAAGAGCAGTACTTC

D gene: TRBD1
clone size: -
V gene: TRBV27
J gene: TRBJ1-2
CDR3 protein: CASSSSGTGGFYGYTF
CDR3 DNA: TGTGCCAGCAGTTCTTCCGGGACAGGGGGCTTCTATGGCTACACCTTC

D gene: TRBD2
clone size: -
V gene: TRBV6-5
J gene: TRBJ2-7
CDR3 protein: CASSRTSGTYEQYF
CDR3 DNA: TGTGCCAGCAGCCGGACTAGCGGGACCTACGAGCAGTACTTC

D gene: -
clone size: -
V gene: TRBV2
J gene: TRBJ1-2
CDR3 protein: CASSKDRWQNYGYTF
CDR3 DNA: TGTGCCAGCAGTAAAGACAGGTGGCAGAACTATGGCTACACCTTC

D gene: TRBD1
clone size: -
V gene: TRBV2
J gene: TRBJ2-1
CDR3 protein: CASSPKDRAGAYNEQFF
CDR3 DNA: TGTGCCAGCAGTCCAAAAGACAGGGCAGGAGCCTACAATGAGCAGTTCTTC

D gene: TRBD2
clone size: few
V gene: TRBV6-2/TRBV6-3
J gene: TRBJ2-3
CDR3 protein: CASSPPSGMDTQYF
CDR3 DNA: TGTGCCAGCAGCCCTCCTAGCGGGATGGATACGCAGTATTTT

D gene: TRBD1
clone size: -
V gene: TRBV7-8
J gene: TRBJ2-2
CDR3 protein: CASSFGTGVTGELFF
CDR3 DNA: TGTGCCAGCAGCTTTGGGACAGGGGTGACCGGGGAGCTGTTTTTT

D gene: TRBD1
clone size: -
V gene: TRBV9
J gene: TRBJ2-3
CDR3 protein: CASSAVDRGGTDTQYF
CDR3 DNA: TGTGCCAGCAGCGCCGTCGACAGGGGTGGCACAGATACGCAGTATTTT

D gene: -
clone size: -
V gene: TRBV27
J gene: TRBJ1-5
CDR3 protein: CASSLSISGQPQHF
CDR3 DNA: TGTGCCAGCAGTTTATCGATCTCGGGGCAGCCCCAGCATTTT

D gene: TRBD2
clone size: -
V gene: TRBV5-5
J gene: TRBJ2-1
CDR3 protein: CASSYLGRGAVDEQFF
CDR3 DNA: TGTGCCAGCAGCTATCTTGGGCGGGGGGCCGTGGATGAGCAGTTCTTC